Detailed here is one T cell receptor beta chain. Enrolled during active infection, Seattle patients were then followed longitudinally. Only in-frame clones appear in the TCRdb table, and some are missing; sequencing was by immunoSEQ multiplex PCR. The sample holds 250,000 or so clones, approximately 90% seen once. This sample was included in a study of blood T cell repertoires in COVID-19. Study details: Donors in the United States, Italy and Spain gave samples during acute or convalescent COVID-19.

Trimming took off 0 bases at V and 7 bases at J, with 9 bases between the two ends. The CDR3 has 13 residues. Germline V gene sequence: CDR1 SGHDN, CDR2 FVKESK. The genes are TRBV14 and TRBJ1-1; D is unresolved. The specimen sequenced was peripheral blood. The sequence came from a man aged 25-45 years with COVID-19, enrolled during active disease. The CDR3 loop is CASSQDVRVEAFF. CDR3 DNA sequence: TGTGCCAGCAGCCAAGACGTACGGGTTGAAGCTTTCTTT.